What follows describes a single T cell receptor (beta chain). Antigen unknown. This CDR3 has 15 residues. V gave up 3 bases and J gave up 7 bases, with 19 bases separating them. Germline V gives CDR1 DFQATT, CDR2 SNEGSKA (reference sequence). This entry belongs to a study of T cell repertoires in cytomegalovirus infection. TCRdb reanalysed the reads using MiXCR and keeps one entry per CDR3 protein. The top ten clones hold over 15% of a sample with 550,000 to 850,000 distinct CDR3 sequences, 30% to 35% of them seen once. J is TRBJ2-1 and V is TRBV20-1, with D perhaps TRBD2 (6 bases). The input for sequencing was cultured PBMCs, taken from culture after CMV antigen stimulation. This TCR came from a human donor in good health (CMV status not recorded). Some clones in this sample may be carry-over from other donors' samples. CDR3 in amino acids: CSASDGGIVLNEQFF. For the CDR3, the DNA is TGCAGTGCTAGTGATGGCGGGATAGTTTTGAATGAGCAGTTCTTC.